The rows below give T cell receptor beta chains drawn from one sample of a study of T cells in Graves' hyperthyroidism and ophthalmopathy. In TCRdb, the multiplex PCR reads were re-called with MiXCR into one record per CDR3 protein. Of a few hundred thousand distinct CDR3 sequences in the sample, roughly 25% were seen once. The sequencing input was blood. Source of these receptors: a man aged 45-65 years with Graves' hyperthyroidism. The CDR3 runs from the conserved cysteine through the conserved F or W. D genes are given only for firm matches. Only part of the rows carry a size: once, few, many, or a class if the clone is expanded.

v_call	clone_size	j_call	d_call	cdr3_nt	cdr3_aa
TRBV2	many	TRBJ2-5	NA	TGTGCCAGCAGTGATGGGGTTGGGGAGACCCAGTACTTC	CASSDGVGETQYF
TRBV6-1	few	TRBJ2-5	NA	TGTGCCAGCAGTCTTCGTTCTTTTGGGATCCAAGAGACCCAGTACTTC	CASSLRSFGIQETQYF
TRBV11-3	NA	TRBJ2-2	NA	TGTGCCAGCAGCTCAACATATGCCGGGGAGCTGTTTTTT	CASSSTYAGELFF
TRBV12-3/TRBV12-4	many	TRBJ1-5	TRBD1	TGTGCCAGCAGTTCAGGGGGAGCCAGCAATCAGCCCCAGCATTTT	CASSSGGASNQPQHF
TRBV7-2	few	TRBJ2-7	NA	TGTGCCAGCTCCCTCGAACGTTACGAGCAGTACTTC	CASSLERYEQYF
TRBV6-1	NA	TRBJ2-2	TRBD2	TGTGCCAGCAGTGAGTGGACTAGCGGGATAGCCGGGGAGCTGTTTTTT	CASSEWTSGIAGELFF
TRBV20-1	few	TRBJ2-1	NA	TGCAGTGCTGAGGATCGCGACTACAATGAGCAGTTCTTC	CSAEDRDYNEQFF
TRBV28	many	TRBJ2-7	TRBD1	TGTGCCAGCAGTTTATCGGGACAGGGGATCGAGCAGTACTTC	CASSLSGQGIEQYF
TRBV4-2	few	TRBJ1-2	TRBD1	TGTGCCAGCAGCCAGGGATGGGACAGCTATGGCTACACCTTC	CASSQGWDSYGYTF
TRBV5-1	NA	TRBJ1-1	TRBD1	TGCGCCAGCAGCTGGAGGGGACAGAGGAACACTGAAGCTTTCTTT	CASSWRGQRNTEAFF